The 9 T cell receptor beta chains in this list originate from one sample, sequenced in a study of CD8 T cells in ankylosing spondylitis. Study conclusions and caveats: Ankylosing spondylitis blood appeared to carry a characteristic TCR beta motif of seven to nine highly homologous variants.

No antigens are known for them. Using its own MiXCR run on the 5' RACE reads, TCRdb lists one record per CDR3 protein. Seen here are approximately 550,000 distinct CDR3 sequences, about 13% observed once, and the top ten hold 6.8%. Material for sequencing was blood, either unsorted or a sorted T cell fraction (not recorded which). These receptors were obtained from a male donor with ankylosing spondylitis.

This clonotype occurred a few times. V usage is TRBV20-1 and J usage is TRBJ2-3, with D perhaps matching TRBD2 (6 bases). V was shortened by 0 bases and J by 1 base, with 14 bases between the two germline ends. The CDR3 spans 16 residues. Germline CDR1 and CDR2: DFQATT and SNEGSKA (reference sequence). CDR3 sequence reads: CSARDLGGVGTDTQYF. CDR3 nucleotide sequence: TGCAGTGCTAGAGACTTGGGGGGAGTCGGCACAGATACGCAGTATTTT.

This chain uses TRBV6-2 or TRBV6-3 with TRBJ2-2; D may be TRBD1 (6 bases). Germline CDR1 MNHEY, CDR2 SVGEGT. The CDR3 consists of 14 residues. The V end was cut by 2 bases, the J end by 7 bases, with 11 bases between. CDR3 in amino acids: CASSYGQGHGELFF. The CDR3 DNA is TGTGCCAGCAGTTACGGGCAGGGGCACGGGGAGCTGTTTTTT.

This clonotype was seen ten or more times. This CDR3 reads CASSQRDSQETQYF. The CDR3 bases are TGTGCCAGCAGCCAACGGGACAGCCAAGAGACCCAGTACTTC. This chain joins TRBV4-2 and TRBJ2-5, with TRBD1 matching 7 bases. The length of the CDR3 is 14 residues. Germline assignment: CDR1 LGHNA and CDR2 YNFKEQ. J lost 1 base, V lost 2 bases, and 1 base had no gene match.

This clonotype was detected only a few times. The chain recombines TRBV25-1 with TRBJ1-2, with TRBD1 matching 9 bases. Per the germline V gene, CDR1 is MGHDK and CDR2 is SYGVNS. The ends lost 6 bases at V and 2 bases at J; junction bases unmatched: 7. The CDR3 extends over 15 amino acids. For the CDR3, the DNA is TGTGCCAGCAGGGGAATCGGACAGGGGAACTATGGCTACACCTTC. Amino acids: CASRGIGQGNYGYTF.

The J gene is TRBJ2-5, the V gene TRBV5-1, with D possibly TRBD2 on 7 matching bases. Trimming removed 3 bases from V and 3 bases from J, with 12 bases in between. The CDR3 sequence is 14 residues long. The germline V gene encodes CDR1 SGHRS and CDR2 YFSETQ. CDR3 nucleotide sequence: TGCGCCAGCAGCTCCCAGGGGAGGGAAGAGACCCAGTACTTC. Protein sequence: CASSSQGREETQYF.

This clonotype has more than one count but fewer than ten. The V call is TRBV20-1, the J call TRBJ2-1; D possibly corresponds to TRBD2 (6 bases). Per the germline V gene, CDR1 is DFQATT and CDR2 is SNEGSKA (reference sequence). The length of the CDR3 is 12 residues. The germline V and J ends were trimmed by 6 bases and 3 bases, with 9 bases remaining between them. The CDR3 sequence: CSAWRDYNEQFF. The DNA of the CDR3 is TGCAGTGCCTGGCGGGACTACAATGAGCAGTTCTTC.

The chain recombines TRBV20-1 with TRBJ2-7; D ambiguous. The V end was cut by 0 bases, the J end by 2 bases, with 17 bases between. The length of the CDR3 is 16 residues. Germline CDR1 DFQATT, CDR2 SNEGSKA (reference sequence). The CDR3 region is CSARDVVAALAYEQYF. CDR3 in DNA: TGCAGTGCTAGAGATGTTGTAGCCGCTCTAGCCTACGAGCAGTACTTC.

In its sample, this clonotype was seen a few times. The rearrangement links TRBV7-8 to TRBJ2-7; TRBD1 aligns across 11 bases. Trimming cost V 5 bases and J 7 bases; bases outside gene matches: 7. Germline loops: CDR1 SGHVS, CDR2 FQNEAQ. The CDR3 length is 14 residues. The CDR3 DNA sequence: TGTGCCAGCAGCGCTGGACAGGGGGCATTGGAGCAGTACTTC. Encoded protein: CASSAGQGALEQYF.

This clonotype was recorded at least ten times. The chain links TRBV7-9 to TRBJ2-3, with TRBD2 identical over 12 bases. Losses at the gene ends were 1 base for V and 5 bases for J; bases not matched to a gene: 4. The CDR3 runs 16 residues. The V gene's germline CDR1 is SEHNR and CDR2 FQNEAQ (reference sequence). As DNA, the CDR3 is TGTGCCAGCAGCTTAGGACTAGCGGGAGCGATAGATACGCAGTATTTT. Its protein is CASSLGLAGAIDTQYF.